The source of this TCR beta chain is a study of OX40 agonist ivuxolimab in advanced cancers. Germline CDR1 SGHRS, CDR2 YFSETQ. The ends were cut back, 2 bases at V and 2 bases at J, with 8 bases in the middle. CDR3 length equals 13 residues. The assay was immunoSEQ multiplex PCR, and TCRdb's table has in-frame clones only and misses some. The table has around 15,000 clones, under 85% seen once. The sequence came from an adult with an advanced solid tumor such as melanoma, head and neck, liver or kidney cancer. The material sequenced was CD4+ or CD8+ T cells sorted from blood, taken in a trial of the OX40 agonist ivuxolimab. This chain connects TRBV5-1 to TRBJ2-7, with a possible D match to TRBD2 (6 bases). CDR3 bases: TGCGCCAGCAGCTTAGGACTACCCTACGAGCAGTACTTC. As protein: CASSLGLPYEQYF.